The 31 T cell receptor beta chains in this list originate from one sample, sequenced in a study of blood T cell repertoires in COVID-19. The data were produced by immunoSEQ multiplex PCR, yet TCRdb's version contains in-frame clones alone and is incomplete. Of 90,000 to 120,000 clones in the sample, around 83% are singletons; the top ten hold 4.3%. Specimen: peripheral blood. The receptor source for this set is a man in his 70s with acute or convalescent COVID-19.

The chain has TRBV7-2 and TRBJ1-2; the D gene is possibly TRBD1 (5 bases). CDR1 SGHTA and CDR2 FQGNSA come from the germline V gene. This CDR3 is 15 amino acids long. Trimming removed 0 bases from V and 0 bases from J, with 8 bases in between. Here the CDR3 reads CASSLAKGPNYGYTF. CDR3 coding DNA: TGTGCCAGCAGCTTAGCTAAGGGGCCTAACTATGGCTACACCTTC.

This rearrangement joins TRBV5-1 to TRBJ1-2, with 7 positions matching TRBD1. The CDR3 runs 17 residues. The trim removed 0 bases at V and 1 base at J, leaving 9 bases unmatched. CDR1 and CDR2 (germline): SGHRS, YFSETQ. The CDR3 DNA reads as TGCGCCAGCAGCTTGGACAGAGGGACAGCTTTTAACTATGGCTACACCTTC. Translated: CASSLDRGTAFNYGYTF.

This rearrangement joins TRBV18 to TRBJ1-2, with 7 bases aligning to TRBD1. This CDR3 contains 15 residues. Looked up from germline, CDR1 is KGHSH and CDR2 is LQKENI. V gave up 1 base and J gave up 5 bases; unmatched junction bases: 7. In DNA form, the CDR3 reads TGTGCCAGCTCACCACAGGGGGCATTCTGGTATGGCTACACCTTC. Its translation is CASSPQGAFWYGYTF.

The CDR3 nucleotides are TGCAGTGCTAGTAAGGTTCAGGCGGGGACTTCGCTTTTCACAGATACGCAGTATTTT. Translating gives CSASKVQAGTSLFTDTQYF. The chain has TRBV20-1 and TRBJ2-3, with D tentatively TRBD2 (6 bases). V gave up 3 bases and J gave up 2 bases, with 27 bases separating them. The germline V gene has CDR1 DFQATT and CDR2 SNEGSKA (reference sequence). This CDR3 is built from 19 residues.

V and J are TRBV10-3 and TRBJ1-1; the D gene is possibly TRBD1 (6 bases). Deletions cut 3 bases from V and 4 bases from J, with 12 bases between. The CDR3 spans 14 residues. Germline V CDR1 and CDR2: ENHRY, SYGVKD. The CDR3 region is CAISEQGEGTEAFF. The CDR3 DNA follows: TGTGCCATCAGTGAACAGGGAGAGGGCACTGAAGCTTTCTTT.

On this clone itself: Other DNA sequences within the sample encode an identical CDR3. The rearrangement links TRBV2 to TRBJ1-1, with a tentative D call TRBD1 (5 bases). CDR1 is SNHLY and CDR2 is FYNNEI in the germline V gene. The CDR3 spans 13 residues. Between the trimmed V and J ends, which lost 6 bases and 1 base, there was a span of 9 bases. In nucleotides, the CDR3 is TGTGCCAGCAGAAGGGGATCGAACACTGAAGCTTTCTTT. The encoded protein is CASRRGSNTEAFF.

CDR3 nucleotides: TGTGCCAGCAGCTTATGGGAGGGTGGGGATCAGCCCCAGCATTTT. Translation gives CASSLWEGGDQPQHF. This rearrangement joins TRBV7-2 to TRBJ1-5, with D unclear. Germline V gives CDR1 SGHTA, CDR2 FQGNSA. Between the trimmed V and J ends, which lost 2 bases and 5 bases, there was a span of 13 bases. The CDR3 sequence is 15 residues long.

The V call is TRBV3-1 (or the pseudogene TRBV3-2), the J call TRBJ1-1, with TRBD1 matching 10 bases. V lost 2 bases and J lost 10; bases outside the gene matches: 7. CDR3 length: 14 amino acids. Germline V gene sequence: CDR1 LGHDT, CDR2 YNNKEL (reference sequence). CDR3 amino acids: CASSQMTGGGVAFF. The CDR3 DNA sequence: TGTGCCAGCAGCCAAATGACAGGGGGCGGAGTAGCTTTCTTT.

The chain employs TRBV25-1 and TRBJ2-7, with TRBD1 matching 11 bases. CDR1 and CDR2 from the germline V gene are MGHDK and SYGVNS. The length of the CDR3 is 18 residues. Unmatched junction bases numbered 19, after V lost 9 bases and J lost 3 bases. As DNA, the CDR3 is TGTGCCAGGAAAGTACGCGGACAGGGGGCGCGGAAAAGCTACGAGCAGTACTTC. Encoded protein: CARKVRGQGARKSYEQYF.

The chain couples TRBV9 to TRBJ2-2, with D tentatively TRBD1 (6 bases). The germline V and J ends were trimmed by 0 bases and 7 bases, with 13 bases remaining between them. Germline CDR1 is SGDLS and CDR2 is YYNGEE. This CDR3 has 15 residues. CDR3 coding DNA: TGTGCCAGCAGCGTAGTACAGGGTGGTGGCGGGGAGCTGTTTTTT. Protein: CASSVVQGGGGELFF. The full variable domain, completed using reference TRBV9 and TRBJ2-2, is DSGVTQTPKHLITATGQRVTLRCSPRSGDLSVYWYQQSLDQGLQFLIQYYNGEERAKGNILERFSAQQFPDLHSELNLSSLELGDSALYFCASSVVQGGGGELFFGEGSRLTVL.

The V gene is TRBV6-1, the J gene TRBJ1-6; TRBD1 is a possible D gene (6 bases). With 2 bases removed from V and 8 bases from J, the gap between germline ends came to 19 bases. Germline CDR1 reads MNHNS; CDR2 reads SASEGT. The length of the CDR3 is 17 residues. The CDR3 protein is CASSEILRTGKDSPLHF. In nucleotides, the CDR3 is TGTGCCAGCAGTGAAATACTCCGTACAGGGAAAGATTCACCCCTCCACTTT.

The gene calls are TRBV18 and TRBJ1-2, with 10 positions matching TRBD1. Germline V lookup: CDR1 KGHSH, CDR2 LQKENI. This CDR3 spans 15 amino acids. V shed 6 bases, J shed 0 bases, and the junction held 4 bases outside the gene matches. The CDR3 protein is CASSPGTGANYGYTF. The CDR3 nucleotides are TGTGCCAGCTCCCCCGGGACAGGGGCTAACTATGGCTACACCTTC.

This chain uses TRBV5-4 with TRBJ1-6; D is perhaps TRBD1 (5 bases). Per the germline V gene, CDR1 is SGHNT and CDR2 is YYREEE (reference sequence). Trimming removed 0 bases at V and 4 bases at J, with 14 bases between. The CDR3 extends over 17 amino acids. The CDR3 loop reads CASSLGGEVGYNSPLHF. In DNA form, the CDR3 reads TGTGCCAGCAGCTTGGGGGGGGAAGTCGGTTATAATTCACCCCTCCACTTT.

This chain uses TRBV24-1 with TRBJ1-5; no clear D. Per the germline V gene, CDR1 is KGHDR and CDR2 is SFDVKD. Deletions cut 0 bases from V and 3 bases from J, with 8 bases between. The CDR3 has 15 amino acids. CDR3 nucleotide sequence: TGTGCCACCAGTGATTTGAACCGAGACAATCAGCCCCAGCATTTT. This gives the protein CATSDLNRDNQPQHF.

The chain has TRBV5-5 and TRBJ1-3; D may be TRBD1 (6 bases). Germline V gene sequence: CDR1 SGHKS, CDR2 YYEKEE (reference sequence). The CDR3 consists of 15 residues. Trimming left V 0 bases short and J 8 bases short, with 15 bases between. This CDR3 reads CASSLGQAEGDTIYF. CDR3 DNA: TGTGCCAGCAGCTTGGGACAGGCCGAGGGGGACACCATATATTTT.

This chain uses TRBV10-2 with TRBJ1-5, with D possibly being TRBD1 (6 bases). Trimming left V 6 bases short and J 5 bases short, with 17 bases between. Germline CDR1 and CDR2: WSHSY and SAAADI. The CDR3 is 15 residues long. The CDR3 sequence is CASSEAGERDQPQHF. CDR3 DNA sequence: TGCGCCAGCAGCGAGGCAGGGGAGAGGGATCAGCCCCAGCATTTT.

The genes are TRBV6-4 and TRBJ2-1, with 12 nucleotides matching TRBD2. Germline loops: CDR1 MRHNA, CDR2 SNTAGT. The CDR3 has 15 amino acids. Germline trimming cut 4 bases from V and 9 bases from J; bases unmatched to any gene: 7. CDR3 sequence reads: CASSVLGLAGTEQFF. DNA of the CDR3: TGTGCCAGCAGTGTCCTCGGACTAGCGGGAACTGAGCAGTTCTTC.

The chain uses TRBV19 and TRBJ2-2; tentative D call: TRBD2 (6 bases). CDR1 is LNHDA and CDR2 is SQIVND in the germline V gene (reference sequence). This CDR3 has 16 amino acids. V lost 5 bases and J lost 5, with 18 bases in between. CDR3: CASSWGTDLRTGELFF. CDR3 DNA sequence: TGTGCCAGTAGTTGGGGGACTGACTTGAGAACCGGGGAGCTGTTTTTT.

This clone turned up a few times. The CDR3, as DNA: TGCGCCAGCAGCTTAGGGACAACAAACTCTGGAAACACCATATATTTT. Encoded protein: CASSLGTTNSGNTIYF. J is TRBJ1-3 and V is TRBV5-1, with D possibly being TRBD1 (6 bases). Trimming shortened V by 2 bases and J by 0 bases, and 12 bases separated the two germline ends. The CDR3 has 16 residues. CDR1 and CDR2 from the germline V gene are SGHRS and YFSETQ.

The rearrangement links TRBV11-2 to TRBJ2-1; D perhaps matches TRBD2 (6 bases). The germline V gene encodes CDR1 SGHAT and CDR2 FQNNGV. The length of the CDR3 is 12 residues. V was shortened by 4 bases and J by 13 bases, with 14 bases between the two germline ends. The CDR3 region has the DNA TGTGCCAGCAGCTCCCAGGTGGGGGGACAGTTCTTC. It encodes CASSSQVGGQFF. Full variable domain (rest looked up from reference TRBV11-2 and TRBJ2-1): EAGVAQSPRYKIIEKRQSVAFWCNPISGHATLYWYQQILGQGPKLLIQFQNNGVVDDSQLPKDRFSAERLKGVDSTLKIQPAKLEDSAVYLCASSSQVGGQFFGPGTRLTVL.

A few counts support this clone. This rearrangement joins TRBV19 to TRBJ1-5; possibly TRBD1 for D (5 bases). V lost 3 bases, J lost 2 bases, and 14 bases lay in between. Germline V CDR1 and CDR2: LNHDA, SQIVND (reference sequence). CDR3 length: 16 amino acids. The CDR3 DNA sequence: TGTGCCAGTAGTATTGGGAGGTCCAGGGGCAATCAGCCCCAGCATTTT. Its protein product is CASSIGRSRGNQPQHF.

The V gene is TRBV5-1, the J gene TRBJ1-6, with TRBD1 as a possible D gene (6 bases). Germline V lookup: CDR1 SGHRS, CDR2 YFSETQ. This CDR3 contains 16 residues. V dropped 0 bases and J dropped 6 bases, with 13 bases sitting between them. CDR3 residues: CASSLVSGDPNSPLHF. DNA of the CDR3: TGCGCCAGCAGCTTGGTCTCAGGGGATCCTAATTCACCCCTCCACTTT.

The chain has TRBV19 and TRBJ1-2; D not certain. V was pared by 1 base and J by 4 bases, with 13 bases between. Germline V gene lookup returns CDR1 LNHDA and CDR2 SQIVND (reference sequence). The CDR3 extends over 15 amino acids. The DNA of the CDR3 is TGTGCCAGTAGTATAGGGCGGGGAATATCCTATGGCTACACCTTC. Amino acids: CASSIGRGISYGYTF.

This rearrangement joins TRBV10-3 to TRBJ1-1; 7 bases fit TRBD1. The CDR3 loop spans 12 amino acids. Germline trimming cut 11 bases from V and 4 bases from J; bases unmatched to any gene: 7. CDR1 and CDR2 (germline): ENHRY, SYGVKD. This chain's CDR3 is CASARDSTEAFF. The CDR3 DNA reads TGTGCCTCCGCCCGGGACAGCACTGAAGCTTTCTTT.

The J gene is TRBJ2-7, the V gene TRBV18; 8 bases line up with TRBD1. The CDR3 length is 15 residues. Germline loops: CDR1 KGHSH, CDR2 LQKENI. The V gene end was trimmed by 5 bases and the J gene end by 5 bases; junction bases not matched to a gene: 11. Here the CDR3 reads CASSAGDRLFHEQYF. CDR3 coding DNA: TGTGCCAGCTCAGCCGGGGACAGGCTGTTCCACGAGCAGTACTTC.

V is TRBV7-2 and J is TRBJ1-2; no firm D call. The CDR3 loop spans 12 amino acids. The V gene lost 6 bases and the J gene lost 2 bases, with 7 bases spanning the gap. Germline lookup yields CDR1 SGHTA and CDR2 FQGNSA. In DNA form, the CDR3 reads TGTGCCAGCAGTCCCAGAAACTATGGCTACACCTTC. Translation gives CASSPRNYGYTF.

The chain carries TRBV25-1 and TRBJ2-3, with a weak D call TRBD2 (5 bases). The CDR3 has 13 residues. V was pared by 5 bases and J by 2 bases, with 8 bases between. Germline CDR1 MGHDK, CDR2 SYGVNS. The CDR3, as DNA: TGTGCCAGCAGTTCCGGGAACACAGATACGCAGTATTTT. Protein sequence: CASSSGNTDTQYF.

The chain uses TRBV6-5 and TRBJ2-1; 9 nucleotides align to TRBD1. This CDR3 comprises 14 residues. The V and J ends lost 5 bases and 7 bases, in that order; junction bases with no gene match: 6. The germline V gene has CDR1 MNHEY and CDR2 SVGAGI. DNA for the CDR3: TGTGCCAGCAGTACCGGGACAGGGAGGAATGAGCAGTTCTTC. As protein: CASSTGTGRNEQFF.

The chain joins TRBV12-5 to TRBJ1-1, with 7 positions matching TRBD1. CDR1 is LGHNT and CDR2 is FRNRAP in the germline V gene. After removal of 1 base from V and 2 bases from J, the junction contained 4 bases not matched to a gene. The CDR3 has 15 amino acids. This chain's CDR3 is CASGLGGQFNTEAFF. DNA for the CDR3: TGTGCTAGTGGTTTGGGGGGACAGTTTAACACTGAAGCTTTCTTT.

This clone has only a few counts. This rearrangement joins TRBV6-5 to TRBJ1-2; tentative D call: TRBD1 (5 bases). Between the trimmed V and J ends, which lost 6 bases and 4 bases, there was a span of 15 bases. The CDR3 covers 14 residues. Germline CDR1 and CDR2: MNHEY and SVGAGI. This CDR3 reads CASSPERDGYGYTF. The CDR3 DNA reads TGTGCCAGCAGCCCAGAGCGGGACGGCTATGGCTACACCTTC.

V is TRBV7-2 and J is TRBJ1-1; no clear D gene. V was pared by 5 bases and J by 0 bases, with 10 bases between. This CDR3 has 14 amino acids. The V gene's germline CDR1 is SGHTA and CDR2 FQGNSA. The CDR3 spells CASSLSLMNTEAFF. Here the CDR3 DNA reads TGTGCCAGCAGCCTCTCCCTTATGAACACTGAAGCTTTCTTT.